Listed below are T cell receptor beta chains from one sample, sequenced in a study of sequential checkpoint blockade in melanoma. The assay was immunoSEQ multiplex PCR, and TCRdb's table has in-frame clones only and misses some. The sample holds 25,000 to 30,000 clones, 77% seen once. Sample: CD8+ T cells sorted from blood (inferred from file names), taken from a patient given nivolumab and ipilimumab in sequence. The receptor set was obtained from a human donor with melanoma. Each CDR3 is given with its conserved first and last residue. The D gene is left open where the match is weak. A row's size may be missing; if present it is once, few, many or a size class.

>15|TRBV2|TRBD2|.|TRBJ2-1
CASSEATGGGYEQFF
TGTGCCAGCAGTGAAGCAACGGGGGGGGGATATGAGCAGTTCTTC
>16|TRBV19|TRBD2|.|TRBJ2-3
CASSPRLAGVTDTQYF
TGTGCCAGTAGCCCCCGACTAGCGGGGGTGACAGATACGCAGTATTTT
>17|TRBV27|TRBD2|once|TRBJ2-7
CASSLYPPREGGNEQYF
TGTGCCAGCAGTTTATATCCCCCCAGGGAGGGAGGAAACGAGCAGTACTTC
>17|TRBV5-4|.|.|TRBJ1-1
CASSPAPVLGGDTEAFF
TGTGCCAGCAGCCCAGCCCCGGTTTTGGGAGGGGACACTGAAGCTTTCTTT
>14|TRBV14|.|.|TRBJ2-1
CASSQENQGDEQFF
TGTGCCAGCAGCCAAGAAAACCAAGGGGATGAGCAGTTCTTC
>13|TRBV27|TRBD1|.|TRBJ1-6
CASSRTGGSPLHF
TGTGCCAGCAGTAGGACAGGGGGTTCACCCCTCCACTTT
>15|TRBV6-4|TRBD2|.|TRBJ2-3
CASSDSSGGTDTQYF
TGTGCCAGCAGTGACTCGAGCGGGGGGACAGATACGCAGTATTTT
>15|TRBV4-3|.|.|TRBJ2-7
CASSQAERVSGEQYF
TGCGCCAGCAGCCAAGCGGAGCGCGTCTCGGGGGAGCAGTACTTC
>15|TRBV10-2|TRBD2|.|TRBJ2-3
CASRVAGGVTDTQYF
TGCGCCAGCAGAGTAGCGGGGGGTGTGACAGATACGCAGTATTTT
>16|TRBV10-3|.|medium-sized|TRBJ2-5
CAISGSNLADQETQYF
TGTGCCATCAGTGGTTCGAACTTAGCGGATCAAGAGACCCAGTACTTC
>17|TRBV2|TRBD1|.|TRBJ1-1
CASRTGQGQWANTEAFF
TGTGCCAGCAGAACGGGACAGGGGCAGTGGGCGAACACTGAAGCTTTCTTT
>16|TRBV18|.|.|TRBJ1-3
CASSPRQSNPQNTIYF
TGTGCCAGCTCACCAAGACAGTCTAACCCCCAGAACACCATATATTTT
>16|TRBV7-9|.|few|TRBJ2-1
CASSITQGRGRNEQFF
TGTGCCAGCAGTATTACCCAGGGAAGGGGTCGGAATGAGCAGTTCTTC